Each of the 7 T cell receptor beta chains below was sequenced from the same sample in a study of T cell responses to AZD1222 COVID-19 vaccine. The data were produced by immunoSEQ multiplex PCR, yet TCRdb's version contains in-frame clones alone and is incomplete. This sample has some 190,000 clones, with 80% to 95% found just once. The material sequenced was peripheral blood, taken 28 days after the second AZD1222 dose. The receptors originated from an adult who received the AZD1222 COVID-19 vaccine.

The chain has TRBV19 and TRBJ2-7, with D perhaps given as TRBD1 or TRBD2 (6 bases each). CDR1 is LNHDA, CDR2 SQIVND, per germline (reference sequence). The CDR3 is made up of 15 amino acids. Between the trimmed V and J ends, which lost 3 bases and 9 bases, there was a span of 21 bases. This CDR3 reads CASSIATGASSPQYF. Written as DNA, the CDR3 is TGTGCCAGTAGTATCGCCACGGGGGCAAGCAGCCCGCAGTACTTC.

This CDR3 is CASSKGPWVGNTIYF. Written as DNA, the CDR3 is TGTGCCAGCAGTAAAGGACCCTGGGTTGGAAACACCATATATTTT. The chain links TRBV27 to TRBJ1-3; D not certain. This CDR3 has 15 residues. Germline V gives CDR1 MNHEY, CDR2 SMNVEV (reference sequence). V was shortened by 5 bases and J by 3 bases, with 14 bases between the two germline ends.

The CDR3 here is CASSLAGRILQETQYF. CDR3 sequence (DNA): TGTGCCAGCAGCTTAGCGGGACGGATACTCCAAGAGACCCAGTACTTC. The chain links TRBV7-2 to TRBJ2-5; D possibly matches TRBD1 or TRBD2 (5 bases each). The V gene's germline CDR1 is SGHTA and CDR2 FQGNSA. CDR3 size: 16 residues. Trimming stripped 0 bases from V and 1 base from J, with 12 bases between.

CDR3 residues: CASSLVGATNEKLFF. The CDR3 nucleotides are TGCGCCAGCAGCTTGGTGGGTGCAACTAATGAAAAACTGTTTTTT. V and J are TRBV5-1 and TRBJ1-4; D is ambiguous. Trimming shortened V by 0 bases and J by 0 bases, and 6 bases separated the two germline ends. CDR1 is SGHRS, CDR2 YFSETQ, per germline. The CDR3 has 15 residues.

The chain recombines TRBV11-2 with TRBJ1-2; TRBD1 matches 12 bases. Trimming took 4 bases from V and 4 from J; bases not matched to a gene: 1. This CDR3 is 14 amino acids long. Germline CDR1 SGHAT, CDR2 FQNNGV. The CDR3 protein is CASSWGQGAYGYTF. DNA of the CDR3: TGTGCCAGCAGCTGGGGACAGGGGGCCTATGGCTACACCTTC.

This clone was counted once. V is TRBV19 and J is TRBJ1-1; TRBD1 aligns across 8 bases. The CDR3 consists of 15 residues. The V segment lost 3 bases and the J segment 1 base; nucleotides outside the gene matches: 4. CDR1 and CDR2 from the germline V gene are LNHDA and SQIVND (reference sequence). The CDR3 sequence: CASSIDGTGNTEAFF. The CDR3 DNA is TGTGCCAGTAGTATCGACGGGACAGGGAACACTGAAGCTTTCTTT.

The count of this clone is one. V usage is TRBV7-3 and J usage is TRBJ2-6; D gene ambiguous. In germline, CDR1 is SGHTA, CDR2 FQGTGA. This CDR3 contains 13 residues. V dropped 2 bases and J dropped 4 bases, with 3 bases sitting between them. The CDR3 nucleotides read TGTGCCAGCAGCTTAGTGGGGGCCAACGTCCTGACTTTC. Its translation is CASSLVGANVLTF.